This T cell receptor beta chain was sequenced during a study of T cells in Graves' hyperthyroidism and ophthalmopathy. Study findings and constraints: The majority of expanded thyroid clonotypes above 0.001 also appeared in blood.

Clinical Activity Scores of at least 3, NOSPECS grades of at least 4 and durations under 3 months characterized ophthalmopathy patients. Patients were excluded because of uncontrolled infection, other autoimmune disease, pregnancy or lactation. TCR beta CDR3 sequences were amplified from RNA transcripts. TCR CDR3 regions were first amplified by RT-PCR with HTBI primers. TCRdb re-derived calls from the multiplex PCR reads in MiXCR, one entry per CDR3 protein. The sample lists under 600,000 distinct CDR3 sequences; roughly a sixth were seen once. The V and J ends lost 0 bases and 9 bases respectively, with 20 bases between them. This CDR3 spans 15 amino acids. CDR1 is SQVTM and CDR2 is ANQGSEA in the germline V gene. About this clonotype itself: The antigen is undetermined.

The sequence was collected from a woman aged 40 to 55 with Graves' ophthalmopathy. Sequenced: blood. The rearrangement uses TRBV29-1 and TRBJ2-5; a possible D gene is TRBD2 (5 bases). CDR3 region: CSVEDQAAVHPPQYF. The CDR3 coding sequence is TGCAGCGTTGAAGATCAGGCAGCGGTCCACCCGCCCCAGTACTTC.